Listed below are T cell receptor beta chains from one sample, sequenced in a study of blood T cell repertoires in COVID-19. Profiled with immunoSEQ multiplex PCR; TCRdb holds only in-frame clones, not every one. Here the sample spans 200,000 or so clones, nearly 85% being singletons. Sequences were obtained from peripheral blood. Every receptor here comes from a woman in her twenties or thirties with acute or convalescent COVID-19. The CDR3 runs from the conserved cysteine through the conserved F or W. Each record gives: J gene, D gene, clone size, V gene, CDR3 DNA, CDR3 protein. A D gene is named only where the DNA matches it firmly. Clone size, where shown, is once, few, many, or a class for clones that have expanded.

TRBJ2-3	TRBD2	-	TRBV9	TGTGCCAGCAGCTGGGAAGCGGGAGCCCGCACAGATACGCAGTATTTT	CASSWEAGARTDTQYF
TRBJ1-1	-	-	TRBV5-1	TGCGCCAGCAGCTTGGGGGCCAGCACTGAAGCTTTCTTT	CASSLGASTEAFF
TRBJ1-2	TRBD1	-	TRBV6-6	TGTGCCAGCAGTCCGGACAGGGCTGGCTACACCTTC	CASSPDRAGYTF
TRBJ2-7	TRBD2	few	TRBV4-1	TGCGCCAGCAGCCAAGATCCTAGCGGGAGCAGGTACGAGCAGTACTTC	CASSQDPSGSRYEQYF
TRBJ2-2	-	-	TRBV11-2	TGTGCCAGCAGCTTAGTGCGGGGGCACACCGGGGAGCTGTTTTTT	CASSLVRGHTGELFF
TRBJ1-6	TRBD1	-	TRBV5-1	TGCGCCAGCAGCGCGGGACAGACAGGAGGTAATTCACCCCTCCACTTT	CASSAGQTGGNSPLHF
TRBJ2-7	-	-	TRBV5-5	TGTGCCAGCAGCTTGGGTCTTTTGGGCGGACGAGGGTCCTACGAGCAGTACTTC	CASSLGLLGGRGSYEQYF
TRBJ1-2	-	-	TRBV5-6	TGTGCCAGCAGCTATCCGGGAGGAGGCTACACCTTC	CASSYPGGGYTF
TRBJ1-2	-	-	TRBV9	TGTGCCAGCACTAATTTTGGGCCGGATGGCTACACCTTC	CASTNFGPDGYTF
TRBJ2-2	-	many	TRBV27	TGTGCCAGCAGTTTGCGGCAACAACTCACCGGGGAGCTGTTTTTT	CASSLRQQLTGELFF
TRBJ2-5	-	-	TRBV27	TGTGCCAGCAGTTTATCCGTAGCGACTCGGGAGACCCAGTACTTC	CASSLSVATRETQYF
TRBJ2-1	TRBD2	-	TRBV9	TGTGCCAGCAGCGTAGAGGTAGATAGCGGGGGGATTGTGAATGAGCAGTTCTTC	CASSVEVDSGGIVNEQFF